This TCR beta chain was recovered during a study of CD8+CD57+ T cells in acquired aplastic anemia. About the research overall: The mean DNA yield obtained from sorted CD4+ and CD8+ cells came to roughly 3.4 ug. Broader study findings: For CD8+ Simpson's diversity, patients and controls showed no significant difference. The number of CD8+ CDR3 sequences shared by patients and controls was approximately 30.

V was cut by 2 bases and J by 4 bases, with 15 bases left in between. The CDR3 consists of 15 residues. Germline V gene lookup returns CDR1 DFQATT and CDR2 SNEGSKA (reference sequence). This clonotype was counted at least ten times. Its antigen is as yet unknown. The use of genomic DNA as template underpinned the TCR beta VDJ and CDR3 profiling. TCRdb itself ran the reads through MiXCR, one entry per CDR3 protein. Found here are hundreds of thousands of distinct CDR3 sequences, around 43% of them singletons; the top ten hold about 8.3%. CD8+CD57+ cell expansion had been shown by flow cytometry in patients chosen for sequencing.

The source material was sorted CD4+, CD8+, or CD8+CD57+ T cells (not recorded which) from PBMCs. The chain is built from TRBV20-1 and TRBJ2-1; no definite D call. The sequence came from a human donor with aplastic anemia. The CDR3 DNA sequence: TGCAGTGCTAGACCCTTCGCAAGTACTTACAATGAGCAGTTCTTC. As protein: CSARPFASTYNEQFF.